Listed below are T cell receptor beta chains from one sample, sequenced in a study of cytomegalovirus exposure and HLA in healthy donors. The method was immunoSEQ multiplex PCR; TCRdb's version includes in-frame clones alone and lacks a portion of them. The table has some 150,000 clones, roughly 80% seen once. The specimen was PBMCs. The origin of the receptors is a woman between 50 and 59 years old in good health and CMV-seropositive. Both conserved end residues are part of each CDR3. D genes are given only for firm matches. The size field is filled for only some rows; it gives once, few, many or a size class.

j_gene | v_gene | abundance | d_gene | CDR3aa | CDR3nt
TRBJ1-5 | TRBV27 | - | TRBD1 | CASSRTGHNQPQHF | TGTGCCAGCAGCCGGACAGGCCACAATCAGCCCCAGCATTTT
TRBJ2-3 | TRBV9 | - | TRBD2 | CASSVVAGGRDTQYF | TGTGCCAGCAGCGTAGTAGCGGGGGGTCGAGATACGCAGTATTTT
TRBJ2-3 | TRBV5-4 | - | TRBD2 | CASSLGGGAGEVDTQYF | TGTGCCAGCAGCTTAGGGGGGGGAGCGGGAGAGGTAGATACGCAGTATTTT
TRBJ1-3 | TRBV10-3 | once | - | CAITPLEGGISGNTIYF | TGTGCCATCACTCCCCTCGAGGGAGGTATCTCTGGAAACACCATATATTTT
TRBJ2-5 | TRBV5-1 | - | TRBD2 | CASTLYRTSGNEETQYF | TGCGCCAGCACCCTTTATAGGACTAGCGGGAACGAAGAGACCCAGTACTTC
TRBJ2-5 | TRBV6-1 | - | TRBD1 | CASSANRGPETQYF | TGTGCCAGCAGTGCTAACAGGGGGCCAGAGACCCAGTACTTC
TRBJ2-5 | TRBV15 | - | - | CATNEAAPFQETQYF | TGTGCCACCAACGAAGCGGCACCATTTCAAGAGACCCAGTACTTC
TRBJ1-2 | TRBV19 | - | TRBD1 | CASSSLPGQGMSYGYTF | TGTGCCAGTAGTTCTCTCCCGGGACAGGGTATGAGCTATGGCTACACCTTC
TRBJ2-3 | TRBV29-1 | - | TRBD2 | CSVEGLAVFTDTQYF | TGCAGCGTTGAAGGACTAGCGGTGTTCACAGATACGCAGTATTTT
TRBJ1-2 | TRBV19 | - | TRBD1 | CASSTGGGYTF | TGTGCCAGTAGTACAGGGGGCGGCTACACCTTC
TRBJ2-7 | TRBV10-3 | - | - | CAISATQGFVQYF | TGTGCCATCAGTGCTACACAGGGCTTTGTGCAGTACTTC
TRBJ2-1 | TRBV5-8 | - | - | CASSYRAEGFF | TGTGCCAGCAGCTACCGGGCCGAGGGGTTCTTC
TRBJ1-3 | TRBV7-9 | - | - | CASSPPVQEGNTIYF | TGTGCCAGCAGCCCCCCGGTACAGGAGGGGAACACCATATATTTT
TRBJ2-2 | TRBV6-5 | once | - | CASSSWQGYTGELFF | TGTGCCAGCAGTTCCTGGCAGGGCTACACCGGGGAGCTGTTTTTT
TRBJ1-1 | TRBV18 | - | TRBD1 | CASAPSGQGKDTEAFF | TGTGCCAGCGCCCCTTCGGGACAGGGGAAGGACACTGAAGCTTTCTTT
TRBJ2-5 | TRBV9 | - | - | CASSLNLLRPSETQYF | TGTGCCAGCAGCCTAAATTTATTGCGTCCTAGCGAGACCCAGTACTTC
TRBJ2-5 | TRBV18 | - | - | CASSPGAEETQYF | TGTGCCAGCTCACCAGGGGCAGAGGAGACCCAGTACTTC
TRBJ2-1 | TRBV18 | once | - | CASSEGQLSYNEQFF | TGTGCCAGCTCGGAGGGACAGCTTTCCTACAATGAGCAGTTCTTC
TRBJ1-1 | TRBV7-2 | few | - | CASSYRTMNTEAFF | TGTGCCAGCAGCTATCGCACAATGAACACTGAAGCTTTCTTT
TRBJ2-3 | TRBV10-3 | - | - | CAISEYITDTQYF | TGTGCCATCAGTGAGTATATTACAGATACGCAGTATTTT
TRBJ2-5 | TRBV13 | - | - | CASSLSSTGGETQYF | TGTGCCAGCAGCTTATCTTCAACAGGAGGGGAGACCCAGTACTTC
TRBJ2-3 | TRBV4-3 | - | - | CASSQDLGPDTQYF | TGCGCCAGCAGCCAAGATTTGGGGCCCGATACGCAGTATTTT
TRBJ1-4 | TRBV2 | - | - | CASSGEKLFF | TGTGCCAGCTCAGGTGAAAAACTGTTTTTT
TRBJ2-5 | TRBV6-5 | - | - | CASNPLGGGWDQYF | TGTGCCAGCAATCCTTTGGGGGGTGGGTGGGACCAGTACTTC
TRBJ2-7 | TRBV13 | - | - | CASSLEGGPYEQYF | TGTGCCAGCAGCTTAGAGGGCGGGCCCTACGAGCAGTACTTC
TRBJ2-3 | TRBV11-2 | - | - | CASSLMRADTQYF | TGTGCCAGCAGCTTAATGAGGGCAGATACGCAGTATTTT
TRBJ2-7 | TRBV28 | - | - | CASKGGVSYEQYF | TGTGCCAGCAAAGGCGGGGTGAGCTACGAGCAGTACTTC
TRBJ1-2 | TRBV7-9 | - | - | CSSSLGEFYYGYTF | TGTTCCAGCAGCTTAGGCGAATTTTACTATGGCTACACCTTC
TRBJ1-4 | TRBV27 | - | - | CASSLVQGSNEKLFF | TGTGCCAGCAGTTTGGTGCAGGGTTCGAATGAAAAACTGTTTTTT
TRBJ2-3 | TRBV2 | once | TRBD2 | CASRRANRGEDTQYF | TGTGCCAGCAGACGAGCGAACCGGGGGGAGGATACGCAGTATTTT
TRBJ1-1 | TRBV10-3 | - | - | CATARGNTEAFF | TGTGCCACAGCAAGGGGAAACACTGAAGCTTTCTTT
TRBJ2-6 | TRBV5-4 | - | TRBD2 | CASTSGSGANGLTF | TGTGCCAGCACTAGCGGCTCTGGGGCCAACGGCCTGACTTTC
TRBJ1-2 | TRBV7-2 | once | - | CASSLVAGLGGSYGYTF | TGTGCCAGCAGCTTAGTAGCGGGGTTAGGGGGTAGCTATGGCTACACCTTC
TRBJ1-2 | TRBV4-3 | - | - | CASSQDLQGGLYGYTF | TGCGCCAGCAGCCAAGATCTACAGGGAGGGCTCTATGGCTACACCTTC
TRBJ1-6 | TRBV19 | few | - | CASKMTGTSSPLHF | TGTGCCAGTAAGATGACAGGCACCAGTTCACCCCTCCACTTT
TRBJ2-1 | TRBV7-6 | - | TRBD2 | CASSRSGGWGEDEQFF | TGTGCCAGCAGCCGAAGCGGGGGCTGGGGTGAGGATGAGCAGTTCTTC
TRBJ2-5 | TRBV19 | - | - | CASSEGTSSGTQYF | TGTGCCAGTAGCGAGGGAACCTCCTCCGGGACCCAGTACTTC
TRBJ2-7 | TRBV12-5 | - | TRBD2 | CASGQAGTSIEPPYEQYF | TGTGCTAGTGGTCAAGCCGGGACTAGCATCGAGCCCCCCTACGAGCAGTACTTC
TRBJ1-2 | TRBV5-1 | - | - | CASSLSPGQDYGYTF | TGCGCCAGCAGCTTGAGTCCAGGGCAGGACTATGGCTACACCTTC
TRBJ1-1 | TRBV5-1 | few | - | CASASTQGAEAFF | TGCGCCAGCGCCTCCACTCAGGGTGCTGAAGCTTTCTTT
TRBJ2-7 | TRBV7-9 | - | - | CASSLELRYEQYF | TGTGCCAGCAGCTTAGAACTTCGATACGAGCAGTACTTC
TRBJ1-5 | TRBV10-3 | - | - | CATLEGYSNQPQHF | TGTGCCACCCTAGAGGGTTATAGCAATCAGCCCCAGCATTTT
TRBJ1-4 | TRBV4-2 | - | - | CASSDSEVNEKLFF | TGTGCCAGCAGCGATTCGGAGGTCAATGAAAAACTGTTTTTT
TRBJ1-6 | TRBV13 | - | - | CASSEGSNSPLHF | TGTGCCAGCAGCGAGGGAAGTAATTCACCCCTCCACTTT
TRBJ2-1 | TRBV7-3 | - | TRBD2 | CASSTSSGGYNEQFF | TGTGCCAGCAGCACCTCTAGCGGGGGTTACAATGAGCAGTTCTTC
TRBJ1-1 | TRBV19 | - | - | CASSWGMNTEAFF | TGTGCCAGTAGCTGGGGCATGAACACTGAAGCTTTCTTT
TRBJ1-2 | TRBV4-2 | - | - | CASSQGGGRKGYTF | TGTGCCAGCAGCCAAGGGGGGGGTAGGAAGGGCTACACCTTC
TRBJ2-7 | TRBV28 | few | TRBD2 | CASSLIKGALAGKVGEQYF | TGTGCCAGCAGTTTAATAAAAGGGGCACTAGCGGGGAAGGTGGGCGAGCAGTACTTC
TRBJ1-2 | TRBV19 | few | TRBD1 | CASSTDRAYGYTF | TGTGCCAGTAGTACCGACAGGGCCTATGGCTACACCTTC
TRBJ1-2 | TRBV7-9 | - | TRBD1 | CASSLVNWTGAYGYTF | TGTGCCAGCAGCTTAGTTAATTGGACAGGGGCATATGGCTACACCTTC
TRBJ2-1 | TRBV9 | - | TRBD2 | CASSVEREGTGEQFF | TGTGCCAGCAGCGTAGAACGGGAGGGCACGGGGGAGCAGTTCTTC
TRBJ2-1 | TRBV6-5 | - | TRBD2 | CASSSGLANEQFF | TGTGCCAGCAGTTCCGGACTAGCGAATGAGCAGTTCTTC
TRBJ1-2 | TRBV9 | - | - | CASSTGNSYGYTF | TGTGCCAGCAGCACGGGGAATAGCTATGGCTACACCTTC
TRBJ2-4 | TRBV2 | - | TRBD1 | CASSLWDSQNIQYF | TGTGCCAGCAGCTTATGGGACAGCCAAAACATTCAGTACTTC